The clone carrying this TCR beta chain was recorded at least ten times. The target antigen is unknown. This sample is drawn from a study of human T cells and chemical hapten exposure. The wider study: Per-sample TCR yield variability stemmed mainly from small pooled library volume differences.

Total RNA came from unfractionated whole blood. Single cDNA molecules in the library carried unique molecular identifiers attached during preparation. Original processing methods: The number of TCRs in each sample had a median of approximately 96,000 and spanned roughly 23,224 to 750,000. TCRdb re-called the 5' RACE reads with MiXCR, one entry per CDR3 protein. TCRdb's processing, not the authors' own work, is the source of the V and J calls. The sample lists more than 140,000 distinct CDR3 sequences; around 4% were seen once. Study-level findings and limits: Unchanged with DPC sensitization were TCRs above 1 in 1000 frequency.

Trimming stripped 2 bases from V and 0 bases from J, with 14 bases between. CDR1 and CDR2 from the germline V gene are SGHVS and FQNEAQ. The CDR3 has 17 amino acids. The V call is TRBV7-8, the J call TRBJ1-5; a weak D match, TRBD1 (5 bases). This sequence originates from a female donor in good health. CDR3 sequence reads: CASSLFSKGYSNQPQHF. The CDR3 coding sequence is TGTGCCAGCAGCTTATTTAGTAAGGGGTATAGCAATCAGCCCCAGCATTTT.